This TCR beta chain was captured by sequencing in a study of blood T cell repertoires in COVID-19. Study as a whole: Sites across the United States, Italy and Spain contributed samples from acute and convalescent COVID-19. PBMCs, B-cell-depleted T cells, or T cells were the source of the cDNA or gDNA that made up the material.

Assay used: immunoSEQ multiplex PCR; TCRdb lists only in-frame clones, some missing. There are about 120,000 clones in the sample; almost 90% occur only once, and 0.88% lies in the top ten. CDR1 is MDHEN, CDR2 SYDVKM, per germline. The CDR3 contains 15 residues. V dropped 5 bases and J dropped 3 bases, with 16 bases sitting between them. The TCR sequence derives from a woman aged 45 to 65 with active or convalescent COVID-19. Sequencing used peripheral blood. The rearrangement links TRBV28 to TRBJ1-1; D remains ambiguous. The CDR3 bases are TGTGCCAGCAGTGCCTCGGTCCACCTGGACACTGAAGCTTTCTTT. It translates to CASSASVHLDTEAFF.